What follows describes a single T cell receptor beta chain. Its antigen is as yet unknown. One end of the junction fails to match germline, which may point to a read error. This entry comes from a study of T cells in placental villitis. On the study more broadly: Two preterm control placentae showed no significant pathology. Study results and caveats: Villitis of unknown etiology showed control-like CMV-specific clone frequencies, about 0.00094 versus 0.012 in CMV.

The immunoSEQ assay was v4. Clones were sequenced by immunoSEQ multiplex PCR, and TCRdb holds only the in-frame ones, with some missing. The table has about 230 clones, 95% to 97% seen once. The germline gives CDR1 LNHDA, CDR2 SQIVND (reference sequence). The CDR3 is made up of 15 amino acids. The chain uses TRBV19 and TRBJ2-2; 8 positions agree with TRBD2. This receptor was taken from a human donor in good health; the placental T cells may come from both mother and fetus. Sequences were obtained from placental tissue containing maternal and fetal cells. The CDR3 coding sequence is TGTGCCAGTGCAGCGGGAGATAGGGACACCAGGGAGCTGTTTTTT. Translating gives CASAAGDRDTRELFF.